These 10 T cell receptor beta chains share one sample of origin, sequenced in a study of CD4 T cells in relation to SARS-CoV-2 and coronaviruses. Unexposed donor CD4+ T cells date from 2011-2018, before the COVID-19 pandemic. Assay: immunoSEQ multiplex PCR; the TCRdb copy retains only in-frame clones and omits some. The sample has about 59,000 clones, roughly 85% seen once. The sample consisted of memory CD4+ T cells from PBMCs. The receptors were gathered from a human donor in good health.

This clone has just a few counts. The chain is built from TRBV29-1 and TRBJ2-2, with D tentatively TRBD1 or TRBD2 (5 bases each). V lost 7 bases to trimming and J lost 0 bases, with 15 bases between them. CDR1 is SQVTM, CDR2 ANQGSEA, per germline. The CDR3 covers 15 residues. The DNA for the CDR3 is TGCAGCGCTAGCCCGTGGGGGACGAACACCGGGGAGCTGTTTTTT. Translating it yields CSASPWGTNTGELFF.

The rearrangement links TRBV7-6 to TRBJ2-7, with 9 nucleotides matching TRBD1. This CDR3 comprises 14 residues. V gave up 4 bases and J gave up 9 bases; unmatched junction bases: 10. Germline V lookup: CDR1 SGHVS, CDR2 FNYEAQ. This chain's CDR3 is CASSSRTGEIVQYF. CDR3 coding DNA: TGTGCCAGCAGCTCTAGGACAGGGGAAATCGTGCAGTACTTC. Together with reference TRBV7-6 and TRBJ2-7, the CDR3 gives the full variable domain: GAGVSQSPRYKVTKRGQDVALRCDPISGHVSLYWYRQALGQGPEFLTYFNYEAQQDKSGLPNDRFSAERPEGSISTLTIQRTEQRDSAMYRCASSSRTGEIVQYFGPGTRLTVT.

The J gene is TRBJ1-5, the V gene TRBV19; D gene uncertain. The V end lost 3 bases, the J end lost 0 bases, and 9 bases lay between the germline ends. This CDR3 has 15 residues. CDR1 is LNHDA and CDR2 is SQIVND in the germline V gene (reference sequence). The CDR3 nucleotides read TGTGCCAGTAGTATGAGGGTCTATAGCAATCAGCCCCAGCATTTT. This gives the protein CASSMRVYSNQPQHF.

The CDR3 DNA is TGTGCCACCAGCAGAGATGGGGTAGGAGTGAGGGGAAGTCAGCCCCAGCATTTT. As protein: CATSRDGVGVRGSQPQHF. The V and J genes are TRBV15 and TRBJ1-5, with D possibly being TRBD1 (5 bases). The length of the CDR3 is 18 residues. Trimming took off 0 bases at V and 6 bases at J, with 21 bases between the two ends. Germline V gene lookup returns CDR1 LNHNV and CDR2 YYDKDF (reference sequence).

The chain recombines TRBV2 with TRBJ1-1, with D tentatively TRBD1 (6 bases). CDR1 and CDR2 (germline): SNHLY, FYNNEI. With 2 bases removed from V and 5 bases from J, the gap between germline ends came to 6 bases. The CDR3 has 12 residues. In nucleotides, the CDR3 is TGTGCCAGCAGTGAACAGGGGACTGAAGCTTTCTTT. Amino acid sequence: CASSEQGTEAFF.

The chain employs TRBV2 and TRBJ1-2; TRBD1 might be the D (6 bases). The V end lost 4 bases, the J end lost 5 bases, and 11 bases lay between the germline ends. The CDR3 has 13 amino acids. Germline CDR1 reads SNHLY; CDR2 reads FYNNEI. The CDR3 sequence: CASSVGQGYGYTF. DNA of the CDR3: TGTGCCAGCAGTGTGGGTCAGGGGTATGGCTACACCTTC.

This clone came up a few times. The chain carries TRBV2 and TRBJ1-2, with TRBD1 matching 11 bases. Germline CDR1 reads SNHLY; CDR2 reads FYNNEI. This CDR3 is 15 amino acids long. V gave up 9 bases and J gave up 6 bases; unmatched junction bases: 12. In DNA form, the CDR3 reads TGTGCCAGTCACGTCCGTCGGGGACAGGGGGATGGCTACACCTTC. It translates to CASHVRRGQGDGYTF. Full variable domain (remainder filled in from reference TRBV2 and TRBJ1-2): EPEVTQTPSHQVTQMGQEVILRCVPISNHLYFYWYRQILGQKVEFLVSFYNNEISEKSEIFDDQFSVERPDGSNFTLKIRSTKLEDSAMYFCASHVRRGQGDGYTFGSGTRLTVV.

The CDR3: CASSENSGANVLTF. The CDR3 coding sequence is TGTGCCAGCAGTGAAAACTCTGGGGCCAACGTCCTGACTTTC. The chain recombines TRBV2 with TRBJ2-6; D unclear. The CDR3 has 14 amino acids. V gave up 2 bases and J gave up 0 bases, with 2 bases separating them. Germline V gives CDR1 SNHLY, CDR2 FYNNEI.

The chain uses TRBV28 and TRBJ1-3, with D uncertain. Trimming removed 3 bases at V and 3 bases at J, with 15 bases between. The CDR3 is made up of 16 amino acids. Germline CDR1 is MDHEN and CDR2 is SYDVKM. CDR3 nucleotide sequence: TGTGCCAGCAGTTTTTCCGGAGTAAATGATGGAAACACCATATATTTT. It specifies CASSFSGVNDGNTIYF.

This clone occurred once. The chain has TRBV5-4 and TRBJ1-6; D uncertain. The germline V gene has CDR1 SGHNT and CDR2 YYREEE (reference sequence). CDR3 length: 18 residues. V lost 4 bases to trimming and J lost 6 bases, with 23 bases between them. The CDR3 spells CASSPANGRARGNSPLHF. CDR3 in DNA: TGTGCCAGCAGCCCCGCAAATGGGAGGGCTCGGGGTAATTCACCCCTCCACTTT.